This TCR beta chain was recovered during a study of a mutant IDH1 vaccine in newly diagnosed glioma (dated by TCRdb to the early 2020s). Some background on the complete study: Across visits V03 through V10, patients got a total of eight vaccinations, given in weeks 1, 3, 5, 7, 11, 15, 19 and 23. In the chemotherapy-containing groups, vaccination started alongside temozolomide cycles, whereas in patients who had radiotherapy alone it started 4-6 weeks after radiotherapy. The roughly 35 treated patients were roughly 62% male and roughly 40% female, with a mean age of around 40 years. Before enrollment, most patients had been given radiochemotherapy with temozolomide as standard therapy, while the rest had received either radiotherapy alone or temozolomide alone. Peripheral blood was drawn at six visits: V03 (baseline), V05, V07, V10, V12 and V13. Longitudinal TCRB deep sequencing was done for 25 to 30 treated patients, wherever samples were available for exploratory analyses.

What the study reported, not specific to this receptor: No apparent relationship was observed between pseudoprogression and alterations in the top peripheral T cell clonotypes detected by TCRB sequencing. PBMC samples for TCRB deep sequencing were selected based on availability. Vaccine-induced immune responses across multiple MHC alleles were detected in over 85% of patients. According to the authors, sample limitations meant that analyses of patient blood samples could not be reproduced.

Concerning this clone itself: No antigen is known for it. Within one base of it there is no much larger clone, and no base qualities were kept.

Read against the paper, the sample's time point label means: week 11, during vaccination. Every vaccine dose consisted of 300 ug of a 20-mer mutant IDH1 peptide in Montanide, administered subcutaneously together with topical imiquimod. Newly diagnosed WHO grade 3 or 4 IDH1-mutant astrocytomas showing loss of nuclear ATRX were present in the donors. The samples were drawn from NOA16, a multicentre, single-arm, open-label phase I trial in Germany that tested a mutant IDH1 peptide vaccine in humans for the first time. Genomic DNA for TCRB sequencing was extracted from EDTA blood using the DNeasy Blood and Tissue Kit. V was cut back by 0 bases and J by 7 bases, leaving a gap of 13 bases between them. Reading from cysteine to phenylalanine, the CDR3 counts 13 amino acids. The only DNA kept is the CDR3, 39 bases in frame from the first base. CDR1 and CDR2, per the germline V gene (reference sequence), are GTSNPN and SVGIG.

Library preparation employed the immunoSEQ multiplex PCR assay. Following the manufacturer's protocol, the hsTCRB Kit was used to amplify rearranged TCR beta chain sequences. An Illumina MiSeq was used to sequence the TCRB libraries. Per the original workflow: The kit vendor's proprietary platform handled demultiplexing, trimming and gene mapping. Not all clones reach the TCRdb copy of this immuneACCESS table, which keeps in-frame sequences only. Checked studies attribute under half of the gap to unresolved V genes and leave the rest unexplained. The V and J calls and the clone size are those of that table, but D and trimming were determined from the DNA. Recorded for this sample are around 53,000 clones; 91% of them occurred a single time. Roughly 2.3% of the sample is taken by the ten largest.

The TCR sequence derives from a man aged 45-65 years with glioma. Recombination connected TRBV30 to TRBJ2-7, with no confident D gene call. Sequenced here: PBMCs, sampled from a glioma patient whose treatment included an IDH1 peptide vaccine. The CDR3 region has the sequence CAWSVWLDREQYF. The sequenced DNA: TGTGCCTGGAGTGTATGGTTGGATCGGGAGCAGTACTTC.